These 7 T cell receptor beta chains were sequenced from one sample in a study of blood T cell repertoires in COVID-19. Profiled with immunoSEQ multiplex PCR; TCRdb holds only in-frame clones, not every one. The repertoire consists of fewer than 500,000 clones, with around 86% occurring once and the leading ten covering 1.4%. The material sequenced was peripheral blood. The receptors stem from a woman aged 25 to 39 with active or convalescent COVID-19.

The rearrangement links TRBV18 to TRBJ1-2, with D perhaps matching TRBD1 (6 bases). CDR1 is KGHSH, CDR2 LQKENI, per germline. V gave up 2 bases and J gave up 6 bases, with 10 bases separating them. This CDR3 is built from 13 residues. CDR3 sequence (DNA): TGTGCCAGCTCACCAAGGACAGAGGATGGCTACACCTTC. This codes for CASSPRTEDGYTF.

In this sample, this clone turned up once. The chain carries TRBV9 and TRBJ1-2; TRBD1 aligns across 8 bases. V was clipped by 4 bases and J by 8 bases; unmatched bases: 7. The CDR3 length is 13 residues. Germline V gives CDR1 SGDLS, CDR2 YYNGEE. As DNA, the CDR3 is TGTGCCAGCAGCTACCAGGGGGCGCGAGGCTACACCTTC. Translated: CASSYQGARGYTF.

This clone was picked up a small number of times. V and J are TRBV5-1 and TRBJ2-1, with a weak D call TRBD2 (6 bases). Germline CDR1 SGHRS, CDR2 YFSETQ. V lost 0 bases, J lost 9 bases, and 22 bases lay in between. The CDR3 covers 17 residues. This chain's CDR3 is CASSLAIPGVQTSEQFF. CDR3 in DNA: TGCGCCAGCAGCTTGGCCATTCCGGGGGTTCAGACCAGTGAGCAGTTCTTC.

The chain uses TRBV19 and TRBJ1-2; 8 bases fit TRBD1. CDR3 length: 14 residues. V shed 2 bases and J 6 bases; nucleotides not matched to a gene: 5. Per the germline V gene, CDR1 is LNHDA and CDR2 is SQIVND (reference sequence). DNA for the CDR3: TGTGCCAGTAGTATAAAGACAGGGGTCGATGGCTACACCTTC. This gives the protein CASSIKTGVDGYTF.

The V call is TRBV10-1, the J call TRBJ2-1, with TRBD1 matching over 10 bases. Trimming took 5 bases from V and 4 from J; bases not matched to a gene: 8. Germline loops: CDR1 WNHNN, CDR2 SYGVQD (reference sequence). The CDR3 loop spans 16 amino acids. In DNA form, the CDR3 reads TGCGCCAGCAGTTCTATAGGACAGGGGGGATACAATGAGCAGTTCTTC. Protein sequence: CASSSIGQGGYNEQFF.

The V gene is TRBV10-3, the J gene TRBJ2-5; tentatively, D is TRBD2 (5 bases). The CDR3 runs to 13 residues. Trimming removed 11 bases from V and 2 bases from J, with 15 bases in between. Germline V gene lookup returns CDR1 ENHRY and CDR2 SYGVKD. DNA for the CDR3: TGTGCCTCTGCCCCCCGGGAACAAGAGACCCAGTACTTC. Translating gives CASAPREQETQYF.

The J gene is TRBJ2-2, the V gene TRBV7-6, with 7 bases identical to TRBD1. Unmatched junction bases numbered 2, after V lost 1 base and J lost 3 bases. CDR3 length: 15 residues. Germline V gene data show CDR1 as SGHVS and CDR2 as FNYEAQ. Written as DNA, the CDR3 is TGTGCCAGCAGCTTAGAGGGGGCTTACACCGGGGAGCTGTTTTTT. Protein: CASSLEGAYTGELFF.